This T cell receptor beta chain stems from a study of early T cells in non-severe SARS-CoV-2 infection. About the research overall: It was bulk RNA from unsorted whole blood that was sequenced, and the chains were unpaired. Study outcomes and limitations: Using VDJdb, the matching emphasized anti-spike CD8 responses while missing private and CD4 specificities.

This clonotype was seen repeatedly, ten times or more. Its target is not known. Individual cDNA molecules each received unique molecular identifiers attached to them. TCRdb called the 5' RACE reads again in MiXCR, with one record for every CDR3 protein. The sample consists of about 57,000 distinct CDR3 sequences, 10% to 15% of them appearing once. The sequence was collected from an adult who was a healthcare worker with PCR-confirmed SARS-CoV-2 infection or an uninfected control (not recorded which). What was sequenced was whole blood.

This CDR3 reads CASSFGQKNTEAFF. The CDR3 DNA reads TGTGCCAGCAGTTTCGGACAGAAGAACACTGAAGCTTTCTTT. The rearrangement joins TRBV12-3 or TRBV12-4 to TRBJ1-1, with D maybe TRBD1 (6 bases). The CDR3 consists of 14 residues. V gave up 3 bases and J gave up 1 base, with 9 bases separating them.